These 28 T cell receptor beta chains originate from one sample sequenced in a study of blood T cell repertoires in COVID-19. The repertoire was sequenced with immunoSEQ multiplex PCR; TCRdb's copy has only in-frame clones and lacks some. There are 100,000 to 110,000 clones in the sample; approximately 93% occur only once, and approximately 2.2% lies in the top ten. The sequencing sample was made of peripheral blood. The source of these receptors is a man aged 50-60 years with active COVID-19.

The chain couples TRBV3-1 (or the pseudogene TRBV3-2) to TRBJ2-5; TRBD2 aligns across 13 bases. J was trimmed by 4 bases and V by 3 bases; bases with no gene match: 11. There are 18 residues in the CDR3. Germline CDR1 LGHDT, CDR2 YNNKEL (reference sequence). CDR3 amino acids: CASSHRALAGGPRETQYF. CDR3 DNA: TGTGCCAGCAGCCACCGAGCACTAGCGGGGGGGCCACGAGAGACCCAGTACTTC.

A single count supports this clone. The chain carries TRBV6-6 and TRBJ2-3; D perhaps matches TRBD2 (6 bases). CDR3 size: 11 residues. In germline, CDR1 is MNHNY, CDR2 SVGAGI (reference sequence). V was clipped by 6 bases and J by 10 bases, with 11 bases between them. The CDR3 reads CASRDYGPQYF. The CDR3 DNA follows: TGTGCCAGCAGGGACTATGGCCCGCAGTATTTT.

V is TRBV19 and J is TRBJ2-2, with 8 bases that match TRBD1. The CDR3 length is 15 residues. CDR1 is LNHDA, CDR2 SQIVND, per germline (reference sequence). The V segment lost 9 bases and the J segment 5 bases; nucleotides outside the gene matches: 11. In DNA, the CDR3 is TGTGCCAGCAATACTCAGGGGGCATATACCGGGGAGCTGTTTTTT. Translated: CASNTQGAYTGELFF. Together with reference TRBV19 and TRBJ2-2, the CDR3 gives the full variable domain: DGGITQSPKYLFRKEGQNVTLSCEQNLNHDAMYWYRQDPGQGLRLIYYSQIVNDFQKGDIAEGYSVSREKKESFPLTVTSAQKNPTAFYLCASNTQGAYTGELFFGEGSRLTVL.

The chain uses TRBV15 and TRBJ2-5; tentative D call: TRBD1 (6 bases). This CDR3 spans 14 amino acids. Germline V gene lookup returns CDR1 LNHNV and CDR2 YYDKDF (reference sequence). With 7 bases removed from V and 7 bases from J, the gap between germline ends came to 19 bases. The CDR3 coding sequence is TGTGCCACCACTATGGACAGCGGACCATGGACCCAGTACTTC. Translation: CATTMDSGPWTQYF.

This rearrangement joins TRBV3-1 (or the pseudogene TRBV3-2) to TRBJ2-7, with 10 bases matching TRBD2. The CDR3 covers 15 residues. Germline CDR1 LGHDT, CDR2 YNNKEL (reference sequence). The ends lost 0 bases at V and 7 bases at J; junction bases unmatched: 6. CDR3 coding DNA: TGTGCCAGCAGCCAAGAGGCTAGCGGGAGTGGGGAGCAGTACGTC. The encoded protein is CASSQEASGSGEQYV.

This chain joins TRBV2 and TRBJ1-2; D perhaps matches TRBD1 (6 bases). This CDR3 region has 15 residues. Germline CDR1 SNHLY, CDR2 FYNNEI. V lost 6 bases to trimming and J lost 3 bases, with 17 bases between them. This CDR3 is CASRIGGATDYGYTF. CDR3 nucleotide sequence: TGTGCCAGCAGGATTGGGGGGGCTACGGACTATGGCTACACCTTC. The entire variable domain, with the rest obtained from reference TRBV2 and TRBJ1-2, is as follows: EPEVTQTPSHQVTQMGQEVILRCVPISNHLYFYWYRQILGQKVEFLVSFYNNEISEKSEIFDDQFSVERPDGSNFTLKIRSTKLEDSAMYFCASRIGGATDYGYTFGSGTRLTVV.

The gene calls are TRBV3-1 (or the pseudogene TRBV3-2) and TRBJ2-1; TRBD1 agrees at 7 bases. J was trimmed by 6 bases and V by 4 bases; bases with no gene match: 3. The CDR3 covers 13 residues. Germline V gives CDR1 LGHDT, CDR2 YNNKEL (reference sequence). CDR3 DNA: TGTGCCAGCAGCCCGACAGGGAGCAATGAGCAGTTCTTC. This translates into CASSPTGSNEQFF.

The chain joins TRBV11-2 to TRBJ2-5; 9 nucleotides line up with TRBD2. V lost 8 bases, J lost 4 bases, and 14 bases stayed unmatched. The CDR3 is 16 residues long. Germline V CDR1 and CDR2: SGHAT, FQNNGV. The CDR3 loop is CASHMGRGGQRETQYF. The CDR3 region has the DNA TGTGCCAGCCATATGGGGCGGGGGGGCCAACGAGAGACCCAGTACTTC.

This chain joins TRBV5-1 and TRBJ1-6; 7 positions agree with TRBD1. V dropped 3 bases and J dropped 7; count of bases not matched to a gene: 4. CDR1 and CDR2 from the germline V gene are SGHRS and YFSETQ. This CDR3 comprises 14 residues. Written as DNA, the CDR3 is TGCGCCAGCAGCTCCCGGGACAGAAATTCACCCCTCCACTTT. This codes for CASSSRDRNSPLHF.

V gene TRBV19 combines with J gene TRBJ1-5; TRBD1 is a possible D gene (6 bases). Germline V lookup: CDR1 LNHDA, CDR2 SQIVND (reference sequence). V lost 7 bases and J lost 0, with 16 bases in between. The CDR3 loop spans 16 amino acids. For the CDR3, the DNA is TGTGCCAGTACCGCCCCCCTACAGGGTAGCAATCAGCCCCAGCATTTT. It encodes CASTAPLQGSNQPQHF.

The V gene is TRBV5-6, the J gene TRBJ1-5; D call uncertain. The CDR3 has 15 residues. Trimming left V 1 base short and J 0 bases short, with 8 bases between. Germline CDR1 is SGHDT and CDR2 is YYEEEE. As DNA, the CDR3 is TGTGCCAGCAGCTTGTATGCGTATAGCAATCAGCCCCAGCATTTT. Residues: CASSLYAYSNQPQHF.

V usage is TRBV4-1 and J usage is TRBJ2-5; 11 bases agree with TRBD2. J gave up 5 bases and V 0 bases, and 14 bases lay outside the gene matches. The CDR3 length is 19 residues. Germline CDR1 is MGHRA and CDR2 is YSYEKL. CDR3 bases: TGCGCCAGCAGCCAAGAAGGAGGTAGCGGGGGGGCTCTATGGGAGACCCAGTACTTC. It translates to CASSQEGGSGGALWETQYF.

CDR3 protein: CASSPRMTMGETQYF. CDR3 in DNA: TGTGCCAGCAGCCCTCGCATGACTATGGGAGAGACCCAGTACTTC. The chain joins TRBV11-2 to TRBJ2-5, with a weak D call TRBD2 (5 bases). The CDR3 loop spans 15 amino acids. Germline values: CDR1 SGHAT, CDR2 FQNNGV. The V end was cut by 5 bases, the J end by 4 bases, with 17 bases between.

The gene calls are TRBV3-1 (or the pseudogene TRBV3-2) and TRBJ1-3, with TRBD1 matching 7 bases. This CDR3 contains 15 residues. Germline trimming cut 6 bases from V and 4 bases from J; bases unmatched to any gene: 9. CDR1 is LGHDT, CDR2 YNNKEL, per germline (reference sequence). CDR3 DNA: TGTGCCAGCAGAGCGGAGTTGGGACAGGGAAACACCATATATTTT. Translating gives CASRAELGQGNTIYF.

This clone came up once. The chain is built from TRBV6-6 and TRBJ1-2; no clear D. Germline V gives CDR1 MNHNY, CDR2 SVGAGI (reference sequence). V was pared by 5 bases and J by 4 bases, with 11 bases between. The CDR3 totals 13 residues. The CDR3 nucleotides read TGTGCCAGCAGTCCCGCGGATGCCTATGGCTACACCTTC. This codes for CASSPADAYGYTF.

V is TRBV5-1 and J is TRBJ2-6; D may be TRBD1 (6 bases). V lost 2 bases and J 0 bases, leaving 6 bases between the germline ends. This CDR3 contains 15 residues. CDR1 is SGHRS, CDR2 YFSETQ, per germline. This CDR3 reads CASSLQGSGANVLTF. As DNA, the CDR3 is TGCGCCAGCAGCTTACAGGGCTCTGGGGCCAACGTCCTGACTTTC.

This rearrangement joins TRBV2 to TRBJ1-2; D may be TRBD1 (6 bases). V was pared by 4 bases and J by 5 bases, with 11 bases between. Germline V CDR1 and CDR2: SNHLY, FYNNEI. The CDR3 length is 13 residues. The CDR3 protein is CASSGTVDYGYTF. In DNA, the CDR3 is TGTGCCAGCAGTGGGACAGTGGATTATGGCTACACCTTC.

The genes are TRBV19 and TRBJ2-3; 10 bases match TRBD1. CDR1 is LNHDA, CDR2 SQIVND, per germline (reference sequence). The CDR3 is 20 residues long. With 5 bases clipped from V and 2 bases from J, the junction kept 19 bases outside the gene matches. Written as DNA, the CDR3 is TGTGCCAGTAGTCGGGGGACAGGGGTATTCGGAGCGGTTATCACAGATACGCAGTATTTT. Translated: CASSRGTGVFGAVITDTQYF.

The chain uses TRBV5-6 and TRBJ1-6; a possible D gene is TRBD1 (6 bases). Germline V gene lookup returns CDR1 SGHDT and CDR2 YYEEEE. This CDR3 is built from 16 residues. V was cut by 4 bases and J by 0 bases, with 11 bases left in between. This CDR3 reads CASSGTGSSYNSPLHF. In DNA, the CDR3 is TGTGCCAGCAGCGGAACAGGGAGCTCCTATAATTCACCCCTCCACTTT.

This rearrangement joins TRBV18 to TRBJ2-7, with TRBD2 matching over 9 bases. CDR1 and CDR2 from the germline V gene are KGHSH and LQKENI. V shed 3 bases and J 4 bases; nucleotides not matched to a gene: 1. This CDR3 region has 13 residues. The DNA for the CDR3 is TGTGCCAGCTCACCGGGACTAGCTTACGAGCAGTACGTC. This gives the protein CASSPGLAYEQYV.

The rearrangement links TRBV15 to TRBJ1-5; TRBD1 agrees at 9 bases. CDR3 length equals 17 residues. The V gene's germline CDR1 is LNHNV and CDR2 YYDKDF (reference sequence). V was pared by 0 bases and J by 2 bases, with 5 bases of the junction left unmatched. The CDR3, as DNA: TGTGCCACCAGCAGAGATCACGGACAGGGGCGCAATCAGCCCCAGCATTTT. It yields the protein CATSRDHGQGRNQPQHF.

V usage is TRBV2 and J usage is TRBJ1-1; a weak D match, TRBD1 (6 bases). Deletions cut 4 bases from V and 6 bases from J, with 12 bases between. This CDR3 region has 13 residues. Germline assignment: CDR1 SNHLY and CDR2 FYNNEI. The CDR3 loop is CASSADRFAEAFF. CDR3 nucleotides: TGTGCCAGCAGTGCGGACAGATTCGCTGAAGCTTTCTTT.

The chain is built from TRBV7-6 and TRBJ1-2, with 8 bases that match TRBD1. The CDR3 is 16 amino acids. V lost 4 bases to trimming and J lost 0 bases; unmatched junction nucleotides: 7. CDR1 and CDR2 (germline): SGHVS, FNYEAQ. The CDR3 is CASSSILTGANYGYTF. The CDR3 DNA reads TGTGCCAGCAGCTCTATCTTGACAGGGGCTAACTATGGCTACACCTTC.

The chain joins TRBV10-3 to TRBJ2-7; the D gene is possibly TRBD2 (6 bases). This CDR3 is 15 amino acids long. Trimming left V 2 bases short and J 2 bases short, with 13 bases between. Germline CDR1 reads ENHRY; CDR2 reads SYGVKD. CDR3 amino acids: CAISETPTSTYEQYF. Written as DNA, the CDR3 is TGTGCCATCAGTGAGACTCCGACTAGTACCTACGAGCAGTACTTC.

The sample holds a few counts of this clone. The V call is TRBV7-9, the J call TRBJ1-1; D is unclear. The germline V gene encodes CDR1 SEHNR and CDR2 FQNEAQ (reference sequence). The CDR3 sequence is 16 residues long. Trimming took 5 bases from V and 6 from J, leaving 22 bases between them. This chain's CDR3 is CASSTESTLISPEAFF. Here the CDR3 DNA reads TGTGCCAGCAGCACCGAGAGTACCCTCATTTCTCCTGAAGCTTTCTTT.

The rearrangement joins TRBV19 to TRBJ1-5; maybe TRBD1 (5 bases). CDR3 length: 12 residues. V was trimmed by 9 bases and J by 3 bases, leaving 9 bases between them. Germline V CDR1 and CDR2: LNHDA, SQIVND (reference sequence). The DNA for the CDR3 is TGTGCCAGCGACAGCTCCAATCAGCCCCAGCATTTT. It specifies CASDSSNQPQHF.

The V call is TRBV27, the J call TRBJ1-4, with D unresolved. Trimming took off 5 bases at V and 8 bases at J, with 12 bases between the two ends. Germline V gene lookup returns CDR1 MNHEY and CDR2 SMNVEV (reference sequence). The CDR3 sequence is 13 residues long. CDR3 loop: CASSARTGEKLFF. The CDR3 nucleotides read TGTGCCAGCAGTGCCCGGACGGGAGAAAAACTGTTTTTT.

The chain joins TRBV7-2 to TRBJ1-2; 10 bases are shared with TRBD1. The CDR3 spans 14 residues. Germline V gene data show CDR1 as SGHTA and CDR2 as FQGNSA. V lost 5 bases and J lost 4; bases outside the gene matches: 4. CDR3 sequence reads: CASSRDRGPYGYTF. Here the CDR3 DNA reads TGTGCCAGCAGCCGTGACAGGGGGCCCTATGGCTACACCTTC.